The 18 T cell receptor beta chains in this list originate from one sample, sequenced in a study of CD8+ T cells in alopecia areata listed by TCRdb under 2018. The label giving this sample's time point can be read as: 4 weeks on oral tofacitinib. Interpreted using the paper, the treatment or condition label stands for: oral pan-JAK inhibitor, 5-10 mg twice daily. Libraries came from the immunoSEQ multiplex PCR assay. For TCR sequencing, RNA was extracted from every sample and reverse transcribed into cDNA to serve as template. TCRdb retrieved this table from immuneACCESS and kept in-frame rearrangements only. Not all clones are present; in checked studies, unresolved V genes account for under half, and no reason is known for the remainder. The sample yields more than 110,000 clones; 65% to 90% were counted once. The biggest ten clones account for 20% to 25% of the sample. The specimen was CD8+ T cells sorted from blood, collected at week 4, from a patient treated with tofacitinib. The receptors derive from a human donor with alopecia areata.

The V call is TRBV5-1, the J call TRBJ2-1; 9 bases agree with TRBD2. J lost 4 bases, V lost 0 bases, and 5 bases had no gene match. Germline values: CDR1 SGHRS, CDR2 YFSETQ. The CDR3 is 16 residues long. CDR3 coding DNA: TGCGCCAGCAGCTTGGATGGGACTAGCTATTACAATGAGCAGTTCTTC. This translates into CASSLDGTSYYNEQFF.

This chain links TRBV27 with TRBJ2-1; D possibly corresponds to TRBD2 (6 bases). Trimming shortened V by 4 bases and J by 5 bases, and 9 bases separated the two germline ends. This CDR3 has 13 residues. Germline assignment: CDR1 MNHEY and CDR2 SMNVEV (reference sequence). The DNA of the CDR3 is TGTGCCAGCAGTTGGAGGGGAGACAATGAGCAGTTCTTC. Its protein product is CASSWRGDNEQFF.

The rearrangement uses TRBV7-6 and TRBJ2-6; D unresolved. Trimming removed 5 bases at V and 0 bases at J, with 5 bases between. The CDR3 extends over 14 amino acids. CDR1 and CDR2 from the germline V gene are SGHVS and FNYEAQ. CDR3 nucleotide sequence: TGTGCCAGCAGCCTCAACTCTGGGGCCAACGTCCTGACTTTC. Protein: CASSLNSGANVLTF. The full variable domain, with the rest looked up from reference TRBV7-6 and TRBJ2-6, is GAGVSQSPRYKVTKRGQDVALRCDPISGHVSLYWYRQALGQGPEFLTYFNYEAQQDKSGLPNDRFSAERPEGSISTLTIQRTEQRDSAMYRCASSLNSGANVLTFGAGSRLTVL.

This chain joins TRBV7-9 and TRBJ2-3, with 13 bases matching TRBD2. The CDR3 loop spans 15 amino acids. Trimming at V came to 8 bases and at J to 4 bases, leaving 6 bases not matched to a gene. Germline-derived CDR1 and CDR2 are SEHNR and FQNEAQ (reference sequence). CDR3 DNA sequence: TGTGCCAGCCGACGGACTAGCGGGGGTGCAGATACGCAGTATTTT. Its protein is CASRRTSGGADTQYF.

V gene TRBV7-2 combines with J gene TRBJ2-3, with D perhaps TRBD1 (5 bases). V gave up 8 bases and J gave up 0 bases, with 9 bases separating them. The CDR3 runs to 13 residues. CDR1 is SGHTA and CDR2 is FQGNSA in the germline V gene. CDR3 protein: CASGALSTDTQYF. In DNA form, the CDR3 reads TGTGCCAGCGGGGCCCTGAGCACAGATACGCAGTATTTT.

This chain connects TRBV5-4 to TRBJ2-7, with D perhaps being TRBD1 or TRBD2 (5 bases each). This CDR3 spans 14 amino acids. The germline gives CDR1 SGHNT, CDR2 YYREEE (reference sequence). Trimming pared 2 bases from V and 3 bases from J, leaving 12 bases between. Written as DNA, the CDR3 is TGTGCCAGCAGCTTCACTACGGGGCTCTACGAGCAGTACTTC. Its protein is CASSFTTGLYEQYF.

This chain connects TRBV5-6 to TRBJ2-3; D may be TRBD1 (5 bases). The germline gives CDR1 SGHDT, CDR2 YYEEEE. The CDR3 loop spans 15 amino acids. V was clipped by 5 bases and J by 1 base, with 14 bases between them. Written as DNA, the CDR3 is TGTGCCAGCAGACAACTCCGCAGGGGCACAGATACGCAGTATTTT. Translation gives CASRQLRRGTDTQYF.

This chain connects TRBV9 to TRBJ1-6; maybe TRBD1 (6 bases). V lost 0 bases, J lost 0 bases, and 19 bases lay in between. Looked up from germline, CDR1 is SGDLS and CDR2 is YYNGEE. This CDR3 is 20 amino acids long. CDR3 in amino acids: CASSVDDGTFLSSYNSPLHF. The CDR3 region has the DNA TGTGCCAGCAGCGTAGACGACGGGACATTCCTTAGCTCCTATAATTCACCCCTCCACTTT.

Here the CDR3 DNA reads TGTGCCAGTAGTATACAGGGGGCTCAATACAATGAGCAGTTCTTC. Translation gives CASSIQGAQYNEQFF. The chain uses TRBV19 and TRBJ2-1; 8 bases fit TRBD1. Germline trimming cut 2 bases from V and 4 bases from J; bases unmatched to any gene: 4. Germline V gene sequence: CDR1 LNHDA, CDR2 SQIVND (reference sequence). The CDR3 runs to 15 residues.

CDR3 in DNA: TGCGCCAGCAGCTTGAATCAGGACGGGTCCTACGAGCAGTACTTC. Translation: CASSLNQDGSYEQYF. V and J are TRBV5-1 and TRBJ2-7; the D is unclear. Trimming removed 1 base at V and 1 base at J, with 12 bases between. The CDR3 contains 15 residues. The germline gives CDR1 SGHRS, CDR2 YFSETQ. The full variable domain, completed using reference TRBV5-1 and TRBJ2-7, is KAGVTQTPRYLIKTRGQQVTLSCSPISGHRSVSWYQQTPGQGLQFLFEYFSETQRNKGNFPGRFSGRQFSNSRSEMNVSTLELGDSALYLCASSLNQDGSYEQYFGPGTRLTVT.

The CDR3 nucleotides are TGCGCCAGCACCCCCCGGGGGAGGTCCGTAAATACGCAGTATTTT. Protein product: CASTPRGRSVNTQYF. The rearrangement joins TRBV23-1 to TRBJ2-3, with D tentatively TRBD2 (6 bases). TRBV23-1 is filed as an ORF, its function uncertain. Trimming shortened V by 7 bases and J by 7 bases, and 21 bases separated the two germline ends. The CDR3 has 15 residues.

The CDR3 here is CASSEPGGSYEQYF. CDR3 coding DNA: TGTGCCAGCAGCGAACCAGGGGGATCCTACGAGCAGTACTTC. The chain is built from TRBV11-3 and TRBJ2-7, with 7 bases fitting TRBD1. Germline CDR1 and CDR2: SGHNT and YENEEA. The CDR3 has 14 residues. Germline trimming cut 5 bases from V and 1 base from J; bases unmatched to any gene: 5. Together with reference TRBV11-3 and TRBJ2-7, the CDR3 gives the full variable domain: EAGVVQSPRYKIIEKKQPVAFWCNPISGHNTLYWYLQNLGQGPELLIRYENEEAVDDSQLPKDRFSAERLKGVDSTLKIQPAELGDSAVYLCASSEPGGSYEQYFGPGTRLTVT.

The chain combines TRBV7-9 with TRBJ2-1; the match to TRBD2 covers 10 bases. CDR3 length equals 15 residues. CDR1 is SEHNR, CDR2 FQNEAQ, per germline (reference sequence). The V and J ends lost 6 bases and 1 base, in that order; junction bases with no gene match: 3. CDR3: CASRVAGGSYNEQFF. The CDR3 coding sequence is TGTGCCAGCAGAGTAGCGGGGGGTTCCTACAATGAGCAGTTCTTC.

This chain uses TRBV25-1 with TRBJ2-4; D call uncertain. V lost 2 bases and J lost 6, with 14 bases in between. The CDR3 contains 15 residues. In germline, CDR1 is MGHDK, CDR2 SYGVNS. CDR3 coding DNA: TGTGCCAGCAGTGAACCGGCCCTGTGGGGAAACATTCAGTACTTC. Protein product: CASSEPALWGNIQYF.

The CDR3 spells CSVRQGTRSYEQYF. CDR3 nucleotides: TGCAGCGTTAGACAGGGGACCCGCTCCTACGAGCAGTACTTC. The V call is TRBV29-1, the J call TRBJ2-5, with 8 positions matching TRBD1. Near its end, the DNA agrees better with TRBJ2-7, so the J call may be wrong. Germline V CDR1 and CDR2: SQVTM, ANQGSEA. The CDR3 spans 14 residues.

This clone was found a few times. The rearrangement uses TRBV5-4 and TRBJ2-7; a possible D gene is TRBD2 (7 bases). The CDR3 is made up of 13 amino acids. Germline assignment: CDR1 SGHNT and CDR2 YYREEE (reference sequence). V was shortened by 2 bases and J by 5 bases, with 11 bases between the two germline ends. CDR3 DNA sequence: TGTGCCAGCAGCTTTTCGGGGGGCGACGAGCAGTACTTC. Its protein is CASSFSGGDEQYF.

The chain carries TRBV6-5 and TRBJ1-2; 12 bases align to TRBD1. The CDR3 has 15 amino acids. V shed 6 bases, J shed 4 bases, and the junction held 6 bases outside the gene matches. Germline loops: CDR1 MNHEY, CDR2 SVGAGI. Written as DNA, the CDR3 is TGTGCCAGCAGCCCCGGGACAGGGGGCGGCTATGGCTACACCTTC. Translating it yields CASSPGTGGGYGYTF.

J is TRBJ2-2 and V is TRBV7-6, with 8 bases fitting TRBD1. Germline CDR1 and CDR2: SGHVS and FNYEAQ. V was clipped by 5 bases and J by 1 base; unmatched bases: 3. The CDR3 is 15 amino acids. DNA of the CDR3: TGTGCCAGCAGCCCAGGACAGGGGAACACCGGGGAGCTGTTTTTT. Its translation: CASSPGQGNTGELFF.